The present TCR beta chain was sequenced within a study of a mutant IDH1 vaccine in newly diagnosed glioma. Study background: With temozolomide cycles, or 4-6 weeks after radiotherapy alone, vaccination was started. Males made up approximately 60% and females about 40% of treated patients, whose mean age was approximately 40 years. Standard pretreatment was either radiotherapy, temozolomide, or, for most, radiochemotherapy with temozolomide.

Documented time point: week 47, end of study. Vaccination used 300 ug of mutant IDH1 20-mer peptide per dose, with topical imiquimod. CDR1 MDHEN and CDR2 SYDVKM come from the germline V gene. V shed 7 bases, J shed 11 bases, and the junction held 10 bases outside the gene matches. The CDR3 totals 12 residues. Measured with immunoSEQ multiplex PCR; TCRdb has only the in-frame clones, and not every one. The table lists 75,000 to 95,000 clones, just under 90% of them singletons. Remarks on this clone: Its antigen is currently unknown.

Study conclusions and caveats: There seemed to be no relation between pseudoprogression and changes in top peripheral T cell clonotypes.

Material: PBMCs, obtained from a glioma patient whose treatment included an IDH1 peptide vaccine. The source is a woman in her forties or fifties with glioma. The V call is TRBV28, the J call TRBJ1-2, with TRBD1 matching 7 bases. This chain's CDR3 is CASNIRGRTYTF. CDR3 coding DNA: TGTGCCAGCAATATAAGGGGGCGCACGTACACCTTC.